This T cell receptor (beta chain) comes out of a study of blood T cells in healthy people across ages. There are 14 residues in the CDR3. Germline CDR1 is SSHAT and CDR2 is FNYEAQ (reference sequence). Primers used in a second PCR of about 6 to 12 cycles were a sample-barcoded 5' primer and a J-beta primer mix. A single record per CDR3 protein comes from TCRdb applying MiXCR to the 5' RACE reads. The table records around 2 million distinct CDR3 sequences, more than 35% of them present only once. This clonotype appeared a few times. An end of the junction differs from the germline gene, which may be a read error.

V and J are TRBV7-7 and TRBJ2-5; D remains ambiguous. Sequencing was performed on blood. The TCR was taken from a human donor in good health. CDR3 sequence: CASSLRRGQEAQYF. The CDR3, as DNA: TGTGCTAGCAGCTTGAGGCGTGGGCAAGAGGCCCAGTACTTC.